This paragraph covers one T cell receptor beta chain sequence. The target antigen is unknown. With 60 Vbeta and 13 Jbeta primers, the PCR was carried out. Clones were read by immunoSEQ multiplex PCR, and TCRdb kept only the in-frame ones, dropping some. The data contain 35,000 to 40,000 clones, about 66% of them singletons. This entry comes from a study of cytomegalovirus exposure and HLA in healthy donors. Study-level points and caveats: Reportedly, cytomegalovirus status was diagnosed with high sensitivity and specificity.

The sample was PBMCs. The receptor's source is a man in his fifties or sixties in good health and CMV-seropositive.

The CDR3 DNA reads as TGTGCCAGCAGTCCAGGGAGTGCGGGAGGAAAACTGTTTTTT. This gives the protein CASSPGSAGGKLFF. The chain links TRBV28 to TRBJ1-4; a weak D match, TRBD1 (5 bases). The germline V gene encodes CDR1 MDHEN and CDR2 SYDVKM. V shed 5 bases and J shed 10 bases, with 17 bases lying between them. The CDR3 consists of 14 residues.